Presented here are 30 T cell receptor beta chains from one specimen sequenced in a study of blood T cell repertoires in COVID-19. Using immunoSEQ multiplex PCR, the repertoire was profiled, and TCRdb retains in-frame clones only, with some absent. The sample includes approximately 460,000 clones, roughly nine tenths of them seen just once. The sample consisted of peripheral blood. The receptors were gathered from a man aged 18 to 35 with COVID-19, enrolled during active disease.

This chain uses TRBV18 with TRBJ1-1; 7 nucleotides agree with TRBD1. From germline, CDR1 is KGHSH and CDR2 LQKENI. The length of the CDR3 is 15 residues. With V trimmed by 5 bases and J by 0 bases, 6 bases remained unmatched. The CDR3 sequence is CASSTVGQLNTEAFF. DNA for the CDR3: TGTGCCAGCTCAACAGTGGGACAGCTGAACACTGAAGCTTTCTTT. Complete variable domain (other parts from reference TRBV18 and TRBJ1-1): NAGVMQNPRHLVRRRGQEARLRCSPMKGHSHVYWYRQLPEEGLKFMVYLQKENIIDESGMPKERFSAEFPKEGPSILRIQQVVRGDSAAYFCASSTVGQLNTEAFFGQGTRLTVV.

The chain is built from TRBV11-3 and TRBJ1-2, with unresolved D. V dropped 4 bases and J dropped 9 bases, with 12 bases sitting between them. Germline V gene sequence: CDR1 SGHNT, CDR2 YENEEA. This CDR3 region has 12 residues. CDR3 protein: CASSSEPRSYTF. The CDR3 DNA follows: TGTGCCAGCAGCTCCGAGCCACGTAGCTACACCTTC.

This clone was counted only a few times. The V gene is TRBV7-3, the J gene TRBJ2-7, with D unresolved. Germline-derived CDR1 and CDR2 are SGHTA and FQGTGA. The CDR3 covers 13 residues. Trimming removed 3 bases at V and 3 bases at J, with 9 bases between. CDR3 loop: CASSFGPNYEQYF. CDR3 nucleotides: TGTGCCAGCAGCTTTGGGCCCAACTACGAGCAGTACTTC.

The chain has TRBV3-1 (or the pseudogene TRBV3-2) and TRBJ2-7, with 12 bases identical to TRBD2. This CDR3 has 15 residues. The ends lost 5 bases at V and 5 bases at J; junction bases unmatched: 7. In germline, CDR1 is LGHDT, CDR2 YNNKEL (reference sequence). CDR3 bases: TGTGCCAGCAGCACCCTAGCGGGAGGGCCCCACGAGCAGTACTTC. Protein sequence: CASSTLAGGPHEQYF.

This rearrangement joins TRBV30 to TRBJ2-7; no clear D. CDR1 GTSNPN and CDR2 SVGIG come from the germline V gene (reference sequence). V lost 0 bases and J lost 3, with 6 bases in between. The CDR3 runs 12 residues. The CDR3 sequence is CAWSVPDYEQYF. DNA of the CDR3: TGTGCCTGGAGTGTACCAGACTACGAGCAGTACTTC.

CDR3 region: CASSHLYLTYEQYF. The CDR3, as DNA: TGTGCCAGCAGCCACCTGTACTTAACCTACGAGCAGTACTTC. The genes are TRBV4-2 and TRBJ2-7; D is uncertain. Trimming removed 3 bases at V and 2 bases at J, with 11 bases between. Germline V gene data show CDR1 as LGHNA and CDR2 as YNFKEQ. The CDR3 length is 14 residues.

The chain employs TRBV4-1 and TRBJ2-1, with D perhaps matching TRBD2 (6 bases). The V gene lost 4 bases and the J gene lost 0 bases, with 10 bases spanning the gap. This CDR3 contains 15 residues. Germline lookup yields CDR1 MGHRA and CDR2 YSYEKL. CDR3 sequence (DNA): TGCGCCAGCAGCCCGGACGGGAGCTCCTACAATGAGCAGTTCTTC. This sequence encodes CASSPDGSSYNEQFF.

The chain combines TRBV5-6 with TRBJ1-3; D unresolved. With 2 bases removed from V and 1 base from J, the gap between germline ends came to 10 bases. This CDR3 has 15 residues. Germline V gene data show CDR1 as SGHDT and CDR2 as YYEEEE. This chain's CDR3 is CASSFSAQSGNTIYF. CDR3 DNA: TGTGCCAGCAGCTTCAGTGCCCAATCTGGAAACACCATATATTTT.

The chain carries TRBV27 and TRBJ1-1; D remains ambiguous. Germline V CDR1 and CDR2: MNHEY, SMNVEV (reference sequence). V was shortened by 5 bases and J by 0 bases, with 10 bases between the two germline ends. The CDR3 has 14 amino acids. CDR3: CASSHDFMNTEAFF. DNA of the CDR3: TGTGCCAGCAGTCACGACTTTATGAACACTGAAGCTTTCTTT.

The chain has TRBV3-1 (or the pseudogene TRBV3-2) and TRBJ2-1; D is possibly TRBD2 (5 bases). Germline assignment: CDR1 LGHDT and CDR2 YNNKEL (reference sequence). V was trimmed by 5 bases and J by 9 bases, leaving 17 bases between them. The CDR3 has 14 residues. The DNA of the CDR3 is TGTGCCAGCAGCTCCTTCGGGGAGAACAGTGAGCAGTTCTTC. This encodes CASSSFGENSEQFF.

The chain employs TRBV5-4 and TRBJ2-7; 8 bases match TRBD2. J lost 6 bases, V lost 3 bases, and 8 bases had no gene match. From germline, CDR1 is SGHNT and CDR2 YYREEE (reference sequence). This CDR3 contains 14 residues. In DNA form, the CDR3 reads TGTGCCAGCAGCTCTCCCGGGGGGGGGCCCGAGCAGTACTTC. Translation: CASSSPGGGPEQYF.

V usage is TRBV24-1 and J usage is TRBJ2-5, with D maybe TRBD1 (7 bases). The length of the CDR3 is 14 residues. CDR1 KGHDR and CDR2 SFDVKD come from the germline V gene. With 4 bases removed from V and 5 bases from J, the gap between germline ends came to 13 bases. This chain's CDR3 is CATSESRGAETQYF. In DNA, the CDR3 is TGTGCCACCAGTGAAAGCAGGGGGGCGGAGACCCAGTACTTC.

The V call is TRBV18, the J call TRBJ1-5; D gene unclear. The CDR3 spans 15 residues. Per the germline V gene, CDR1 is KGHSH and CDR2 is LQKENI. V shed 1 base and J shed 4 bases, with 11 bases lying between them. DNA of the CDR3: TGTGCCAGCTCACCACAGCGGGGTGAGAATCAGCCCCAGCATTTT. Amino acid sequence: CASSPQRGENQPQHF.

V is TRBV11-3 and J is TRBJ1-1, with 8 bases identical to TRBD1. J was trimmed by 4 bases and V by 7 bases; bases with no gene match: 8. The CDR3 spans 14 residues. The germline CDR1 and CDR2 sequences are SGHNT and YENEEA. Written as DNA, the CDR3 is TGTGCCAGCACACAAGGACAGGGAAGCACTGAAGCTTTCTTT. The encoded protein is CASTQGQGSTEAFF.

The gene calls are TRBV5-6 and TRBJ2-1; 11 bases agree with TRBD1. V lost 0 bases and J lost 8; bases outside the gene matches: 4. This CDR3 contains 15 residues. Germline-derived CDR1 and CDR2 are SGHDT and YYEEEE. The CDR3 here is CASSLVRTGGHEQFF. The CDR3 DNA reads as TGTGCCAGCAGCTTGGTACGGACAGGGGGCCATGAGCAGTTCTTC.

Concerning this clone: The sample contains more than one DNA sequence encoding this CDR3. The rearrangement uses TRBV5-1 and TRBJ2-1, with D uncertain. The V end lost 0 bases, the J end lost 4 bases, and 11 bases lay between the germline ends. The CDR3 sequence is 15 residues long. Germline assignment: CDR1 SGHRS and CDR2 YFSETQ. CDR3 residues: CASSLDGSSYNEQFF. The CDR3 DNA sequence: TGCGCCAGCAGCTTGGACGGGTCCTCTTACAATGAGCAGTTCTTC. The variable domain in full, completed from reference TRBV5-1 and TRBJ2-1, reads KAGVTQTPRYLIKTRGQQVTLSCSPISGHRSVSWYQQTPGQGLQFLFEYFSETQRNKGNFPGRFSGRQFSNSRSEMNVSTLELGDSALYLCASSLDGSSYNEQFFGPGTRLTVL.

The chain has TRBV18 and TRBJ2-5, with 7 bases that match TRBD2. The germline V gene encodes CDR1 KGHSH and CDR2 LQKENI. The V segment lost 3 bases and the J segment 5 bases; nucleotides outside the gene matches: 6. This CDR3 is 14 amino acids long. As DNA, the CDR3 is TGTGCCAGCTCACCCGGGAGGACCGGGGAGACCCAGTACTTC. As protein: CASSPGRTGETQYF.

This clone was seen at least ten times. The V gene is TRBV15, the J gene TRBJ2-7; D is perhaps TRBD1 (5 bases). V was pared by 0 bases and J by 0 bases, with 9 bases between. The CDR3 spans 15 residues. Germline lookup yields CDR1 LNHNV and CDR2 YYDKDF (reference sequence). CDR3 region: CATSRDLTVSYEQYF. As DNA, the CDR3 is TGTGCCACCAGCAGAGATCTGACAGTCTCCTACGAGCAGTACTTC.

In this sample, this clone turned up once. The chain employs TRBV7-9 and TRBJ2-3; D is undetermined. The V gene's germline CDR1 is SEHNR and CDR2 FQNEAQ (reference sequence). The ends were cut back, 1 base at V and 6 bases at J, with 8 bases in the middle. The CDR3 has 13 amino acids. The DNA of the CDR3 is TGTGCCAGCAGCTTAGTGGCAGGTGATACGCAGTATTTT. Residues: CASSLVAGDTQYF.

CDR3 DNA: TGTGCCAGCAGTTTAGGAGCCAGGGGGGCTTTCTTT. Encoded protein: CASSLGARGAFF. This chain joins TRBV28 and TRBJ1-1; 7 nucleotides agree with TRBD1. The CDR3 has 12 residues. V shed 2 bases and J 11 bases; nucleotides not matched to a gene: 5. Germline loops: CDR1 MDHEN, CDR2 SYDVKM.

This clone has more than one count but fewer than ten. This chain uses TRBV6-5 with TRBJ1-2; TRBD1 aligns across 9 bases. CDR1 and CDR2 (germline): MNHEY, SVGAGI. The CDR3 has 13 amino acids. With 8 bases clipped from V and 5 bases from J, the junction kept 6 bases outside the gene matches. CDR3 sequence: CASGTGREYGYTF. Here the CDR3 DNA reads TGTGCCAGCGGGACAGGGAGGGAATATGGCTACACCTTC.

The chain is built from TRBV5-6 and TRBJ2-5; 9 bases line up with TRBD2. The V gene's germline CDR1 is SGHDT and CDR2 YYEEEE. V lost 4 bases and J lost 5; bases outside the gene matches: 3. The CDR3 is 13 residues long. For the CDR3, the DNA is TGTGCCAGCAGCGTAGCGGGGGAGGAGACCCAGTACTTC. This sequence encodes CASSVAGEETQYF.

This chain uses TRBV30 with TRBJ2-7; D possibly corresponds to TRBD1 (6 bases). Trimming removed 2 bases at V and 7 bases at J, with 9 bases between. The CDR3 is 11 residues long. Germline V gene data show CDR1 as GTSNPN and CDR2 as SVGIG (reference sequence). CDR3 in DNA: TGTGCCTGGAGTCCTGGGACAGAGCAGTACTTC. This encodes CAWSPGTEQYF.

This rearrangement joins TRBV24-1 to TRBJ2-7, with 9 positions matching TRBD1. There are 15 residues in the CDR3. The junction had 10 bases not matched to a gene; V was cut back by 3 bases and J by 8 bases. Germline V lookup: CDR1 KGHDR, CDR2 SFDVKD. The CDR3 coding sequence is TGTGCCACCAGTGATCCAACCGGGACAGGGTCGAAGCAGTACTTC. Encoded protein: CATSDPTGTGSKQYF.

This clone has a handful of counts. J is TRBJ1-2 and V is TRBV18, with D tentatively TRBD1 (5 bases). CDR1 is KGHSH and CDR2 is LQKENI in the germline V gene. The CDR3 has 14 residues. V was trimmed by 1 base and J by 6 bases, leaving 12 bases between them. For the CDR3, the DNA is TGTGCCAGCTCACCACAGGGGAATGTGGATGGCTACACCTTC. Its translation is CASSPQGNVDGYTF.

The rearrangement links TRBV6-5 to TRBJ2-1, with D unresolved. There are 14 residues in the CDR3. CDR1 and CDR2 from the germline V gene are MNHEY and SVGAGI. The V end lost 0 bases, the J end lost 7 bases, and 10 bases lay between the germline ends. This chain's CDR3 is CASSYSKLRNEQFF. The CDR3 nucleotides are TGTGCCAGCAGTTACTCGAAACTCAGGAATGAGCAGTTCTTC.

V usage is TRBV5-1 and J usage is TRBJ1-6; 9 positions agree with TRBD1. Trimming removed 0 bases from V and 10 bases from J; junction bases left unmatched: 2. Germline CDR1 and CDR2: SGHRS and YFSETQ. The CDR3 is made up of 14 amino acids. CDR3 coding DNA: TGCGCCAGCAGCTTGGGGGACAGGGACTCACCCCTCCACTTT. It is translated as CASSLGDRDSPLHF.

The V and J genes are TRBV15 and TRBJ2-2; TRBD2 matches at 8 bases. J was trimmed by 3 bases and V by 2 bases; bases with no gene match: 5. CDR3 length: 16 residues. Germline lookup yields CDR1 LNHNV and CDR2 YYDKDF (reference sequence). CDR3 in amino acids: CATSRSGGADTGELFF. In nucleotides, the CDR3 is TGTGCCACCAGCAGATCCGGGGGGGCCGACACCGGGGAGCTGTTTTTT.

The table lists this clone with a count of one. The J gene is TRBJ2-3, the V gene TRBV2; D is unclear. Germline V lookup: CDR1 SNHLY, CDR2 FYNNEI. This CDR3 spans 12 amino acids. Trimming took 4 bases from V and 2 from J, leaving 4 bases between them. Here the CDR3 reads CASSANTDTQYF. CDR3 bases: TGTGCCAGCAGTGCCAACACAGATACGCAGTATTTT.

CDR3 in amino acids: CASSFPDREAFF. The CDR3 DNA sequence: TGTGCCAGCAGCTTTCCAGACAGGGAAGCTTTCTTT. The J gene is TRBJ1-1, the V gene TRBV11-2; the D gene is possibly TRBD1 (6 bases). V was pared by 3 bases and J by 8 bases, with 10 bases between. The CDR3 is made up of 12 amino acids. Germline V gene sequence: CDR1 SGHAT, CDR2 FQNNGV.